This T cell receptor beta chain was sequenced for a study of blood T cell repertoires in COVID-19. Study in general: Researchers got acute and convalescent COVID-19 samples from the United States, Italy and Spain. In each case, the material was cDNA or gDNA derived from T cells, B-cell-depleted T cells, or PBMCs.

Each exposed participant met a COVID-19 case in the 2 weeks preceding study entry. Germline CDR1 is SEHNR and CDR2 is FQNEAQ (reference sequence). The CDR3 is 13 amino acids. V lost 1 base to trimming and J lost 6 bases, with 9 bases between them. This clone was recorded only once. Original data processing: It was from reference gene primer amplification that nucleated cell counts were estimated. The table came from immunoSEQ multiplex PCR; TCRdb's copy has only in-frame clones and leaves some out. The D gene and trimming were derived from the DNA, and the V and J assignments and clone size from that table. The sample contains about 250,000 clones, around 83% of which appear only once.

The V and J genes are TRBV7-9 and TRBJ1-1; tentative D call: TRBD1 (5 bases). The receptor was derived from a woman in her forties or fifties who had been exposed to COVID-19. The specimen was PBMCs or T cells enriched from blood (not recorded which). CDR3 loop: CASSLVRGPEAFF. DNA for the CDR3: TGTGCCAGCAGCTTAGTTAGGGGCCCTGAAGCTTTCTTT.